There are many counts of the clone carrying this TCR beta chain. Antigen unknown. This specimen comes from a study of T cells in Graves' hyperthyroidism and ophthalmopathy. Study-wide results and limits: Ophthalmopathy cases were set apart from stable hyperthyroidism by a 13 V-J model. Among thyroid clonotypes expanded above 0.001, most also appeared in blood.

RNA transcripts were the template for amplifying TCR beta CDR3 regions. First-round RT-PCR of the TCR CDR3 relied on the HTBI primer set. TCRdb redid the calling of the multiplex PCR reads with MiXCR, one entry per CDR3 protein. The sample holds hundreds of thousands of distinct CDR3 sequences; approximately 14% are singletons and the top ten take 3.5% to 4.5%. Fresh peripheral blood, around 10 ml of it, supplied the PBMCs. Sequencing input: blood. The receptor was derived from a woman in her thirties or forties with Graves' ophthalmopathy.

CDR3 sequence (DNA): TGTGCCACAGCGGGAGGGCTCTCTAACACCGGGGAGCTGTTTTTT. This sequence encodes CATAGGLSNTGELFF. The chain uses TRBV19 and TRBJ2-2; 10 nucleotides agree with TRBD2. Germline CDR1 is LNHDA and CDR2 is SQIVND (reference sequence). Trimming removed 10 bases from V and 2 bases from J; junction bases left unmatched: 7. CDR3 length: 15 residues.